These 12 T cell receptor beta chains were sequenced from one sample in a study of beta chain features in type 1 diabetes. TCRB transcripts that were expressed got sequenced, as all of the isolated RNA had been reverse transcribed. Profiled with immunoSEQ multiplex PCR; TCRdb holds only in-frame clones, not every one. This table holds approximately 140,000 clones, under 60% found once. Sequenced input: Tregs from blood. These receptors were collected from a man aged 18 to 35 in good health.

V usage is TRBV9 and J usage is TRBJ2-5; tentative D call: TRBD2 (7 bases). The CDR3 is 18 residues long. The germline V gene encodes CDR1 SGDLS and CDR2 YYNGEE. V gave up 0 bases and J gave up 4 bases, with 22 bases separating them. The CDR3 here is CASSVGIARGGEGETQYF. The DNA of the CDR3 is TGTGCCAGCAGCGTAGGAATCGCAAGAGGGGGGGAGGGAGAGACCCAGTACTTC.

Comment on this clone: The sample holds other DNA sequences that translate to the same CDR3. V gene TRBV18 combines with J gene TRBJ2-7; 8 bases fit TRBD1. With V trimmed by 3 bases and J by 4 bases, 2 bases remained unmatched. This CDR3 contains 13 residues. CDR1 KGHSH and CDR2 LQKENI come from the germline V gene. CDR3 DNA sequence: TGTGCCAGCTCACCGAGACAGGGGTACGAGCAGTACTTC. Translation gives CASSPRQGYEQYF.

The chain combines TRBV5-6 with TRBJ2-7, with no clear D. Between the trimmed V and J ends, which lost 3 bases and 6 bases, there was a span of 16 bases. This CDR3 has 14 amino acids. Germline V gene sequence: CDR1 SGHDT, CDR2 YYEEEE. Here the CDR3 reads CASSWILVRGEQYF. CDR3 DNA sequence: TGTGCCAGCAGCTGGATCCTTGTTCGCGGCGAGCAGTACTTC.

The chain is built from TRBV9 and TRBJ1-2; maybe TRBD1 (5 bases). The CDR3 covers 14 residues. V lost 0 bases, J lost 3 bases, and 9 bases lay in between. Germline assignment: CDR1 SGDLS and CDR2 YYNGEE. CDR3 region: CASSVGFRDYGYTF. CDR3 nucleotide sequence: TGTGCCAGCAGCGTAGGATTCAGGGACTATGGCTACACCTTC.

This clone has more than one count but fewer than ten. This chain joins TRBV28 and TRBJ1-3; D call uncertain. The CDR3 is 14 amino acids. Germline CDR1 reads MDHEN; CDR2 reads SYDVKM. V was cut by 6 bases and J by 0 bases, with 9 bases left in between. DNA of the CDR3: TGTGCCAGCAGCAGGATACTCTCTGGAAACACCATATATTTT. Its protein product is CASSRILSGNTIYF. Combining the CDR3 with reference TRBV28 and TRBJ1-3 gives the whole variable domain DVKVTQSSRYLVKRTGEKVFLECVQDMDHENMFWYRQDPGLGLRLIYFSYDVKMKEKGDIPEGYSVSREKKERFSLILESASTNQTSMYLCASSRILSGNTIYFGEGSWLTVV.

This clone has only one observation. Here the CDR3 DNA reads TGTGCCACTCGGGGACAGTTCTATGGCTACACCTTC. This translates into CATRGQFYGYTF. The chain is built from TRBV6-6 and TRBJ1-2; 7 bases match TRBD1. This CDR3 is 12 amino acids long. The J segment lost 4 bases and the V segment lost 10 bases, leaving 6 bases of the junction unmatched. Germline V CDR1 and CDR2: MNHNY, SVGAGI (reference sequence).

This clone was counted a few times. This rearrangement joins TRBV28 to TRBJ2-7; maybe TRBD2 (5 bases). Germline V gene lookup returns CDR1 MDHEN and CDR2 SYDVKM. V shed 5 bases and J shed 2 bases, with 16 bases lying between them. The CDR3 totals 15 residues. The CDR3 sequence: CASSPSRTGAYEQYF. The CDR3 nucleotides are TGTGCCAGCAGTCCTTCTCGGACTGGAGCCTACGAGCAGTACTTC.

J is TRBJ1-6 and V is TRBV6-5; possible D gene TRBD1, 6 bases. Germline CDR1 is MNHEY and CDR2 is SVGAGI. V gave up 5 bases and J gave up 7 bases, with 12 bases separating them. The CDR3 runs to 14 residues. CDR3 bases: TGTGCCAGCAGTAAACAGGGTTTGAATTCACCCCTCCACTTT. Amino acid sequence: CASSKQGLNSPLHF.

This chain links TRBV7-6 with TRBJ1-1; no clear D gene. Trimming pared 1 base from V and 2 bases from J, leaving 8 bases between. Germline CDR1 SGHVS, CDR2 FNYEAQ. This CDR3 has 14 residues. CDR3 DNA sequence: TGTGCCAGCAGCTTAGGTCAGCGAAACACTGAAGCTTTCTTT. This encodes CASSLGQRNTEAFF.

This rearrangement joins TRBV27 to TRBJ2-7; tentative D call: TRBD2 (6 bases). The CDR3 is 15 residues long. Germline CDR1 is MNHEY and CDR2 is SMNVEV (reference sequence). V lost 2 bases and J lost 2, with 13 bases in between. The CDR3 sequence: CASSLDGTLTYEQYF. The CDR3 DNA sequence: TGTGCCAGCAGTTTAGACGGGACTCTAACCTACGAGCAGTACTTC.

The chain links TRBV28 to TRBJ2-7; a possible D gene is TRBD1 (6 bases). The germline V gene encodes CDR1 MDHEN and CDR2 SYDVKM. With 3 bases removed from V and 3 bases from J, the gap between germline ends came to 9 bases. The CDR3 is 13 residues long. This CDR3 reads CASSFQGIYEQYF. CDR3 sequence (DNA): TGTGCCAGCAGTTTCCAGGGGATCTACGAGCAGTACTTC.

The V gene is TRBV6-6, the J gene TRBJ2-2; TRBD2 agrees at 9 bases. The CDR3 spans 15 residues. J was trimmed by 5 bases and V by 5 bases; bases with no gene match: 6. CDR1 and CDR2 from the germline V gene are MNHNY and SVGAGI (reference sequence). The CDR3 bases are TGTGCCAGCAGTCCTACTAGCGGGTTAACCGGGGAGCTGTTTTTT. Its translation: CASSPTSGLTGELFF.